This T cell receptor beta chain was captured by sequencing in a study of blood T cells in healthy people across ages. General observations from the study: Roughly linearly, TCR beta diversity per million T cells fell as age increased.

A second PCR of about 6 to 11 cycles used a sample-barcoded 5' primer and a J-beta primer mix. Tags on each cDNA molecule came from a template-switch adaptor with 12 random nucleotides. Using its own MiXCR run on the 5' RACE reads, TCRdb lists one record per CDR3 protein. The table lists some 640,000 distinct CDR3 sequences, about 30% of them singletons, with approximately 15% in the top ten. On this clonotype itself: Its specificity is not known.

V was pared by 6 bases and J by 9 bases, with 17 bases between. This CDR3 comprises 14 residues. CDR1 is MDHEN and CDR2 is SYDVKM in the germline V gene. Source material: blood. The clonotype originates from an elderly woman in good health. This chain connects TRBV28 to TRBJ1-4, with D hard to call. CDR3 in DNA: TGTGCCAGCAGAGTTGCGAAGCCCGTTAAAAAACTGTTTTTT. Protein product: CASRVAKPVKKLFF.